This section outlines one T cell receptor beta chain sequence together with its context. Antigen: not known. TCRdb's table, derived via immunoSEQ multiplex PCR, lists solely in-frame clones and lacks some. The sample includes about 3,200 clones, about 80% of them seen just once. CDR3 length equals 17 residues. V gave up 3 bases and J gave up 2 bases, with 17 bases separating them. Germline lookup yields CDR1 KGHSH and CDR2 LQKENI. The data were taken from a study of immune cell composition in non-small cell lung cancer. DNA was extracted from unsorted cell suspensions stored frozen. Overall study results and limits: It was not proven that tumour-reactive clones equal dominant tumour-associated clones. Tumour-associated clones >0.5% occurred in around 35% of adenocarcinomas, approximately 74% of squamous.

This TCR derives from a human donor with non-small cell lung cancer. V usage is TRBV18 and J usage is TRBJ2-1, with D possibly TRBD2 on 6 matching bases. Sequenced sample: lung tumor tissue. The CDR3 DNA is TGTGCCAGCTCACCTGAGGGGACTGGGGGAGCCTACAATGAGCAGTTCTTC. Its translation: CASSPEGTGGAYNEQFF.